Below, 18 T cell receptor beta chains from the same sample are listed, as sequenced in a study of blood T cells in healthy people across ages. With a J-beta primer mix and a sample-barcoded 5' primer, a second PCR ran about 7 to 12 cycles. Using its own MiXCR run on the 5' RACE reads, TCRdb lists one record per CDR3 protein. The data contain 980,000 or so distinct CDR3 sequences, about 44% of them singletons. The sequencing sample was made of blood. All receptors derive from a man aged 25-45 years in good health.

V is TRBV11-1 and J is TRBJ2-3; 8 bases agree with TRBD2. The CDR3 has 15 residues. With V trimmed by 5 bases and J by 3 bases, 7 bases remained unmatched. Per germline, CDR1 SGHAT and CDR2 FQDESV (reference sequence). The CDR3 is CASSPDGGATDTQYF. The DNA for the CDR3 is TGTGCCAGCAGCCCGGACGGGGGGGCGACAGATACGCAGTATTTT.

The V call is TRBV7-3, the J call TRBJ2-1; a possible D gene is TRBD2 (6 bases). V shed 0 bases and J shed 7 bases, with 22 bases lying between them. CDR3 length: 18 amino acids. Germline values: CDR1 SGHTA, CDR2 FQGTGA. The CDR3 sequence is CASSLTRDPGLGTNEQFF. The CDR3 nucleotides are TGTGCCAGCAGCTTAACCCGTGACCCGGGACTGGGGACTAATGAGCAGTTCTTC.

The rearrangement links TRBV7-2 to TRBJ2-5; TRBD2 aligns across 12 bases. In germline, CDR1 is SGHTA, CDR2 FQGNSA. J lost 5 bases, V lost 2 bases, and 9 bases had no gene match. The CDR3 is made up of 17 amino acids. The CDR3 sequence is CASSLISSGGAGETQYF. The DNA of the CDR3 is TGTGCCAGCAGCTTAATATCTAGCGGGGGGGCCGGGGAGACCCAGTACTTC.

The gene calls are TRBV4-1 and TRBJ1-1; TRBD1 aligns across 8 bases. Germline-derived CDR1 and CDR2 are MGHRA and YSYEKL. The CDR3 covers 18 residues. V dropped 1 base and J dropped 0; count of bases not matched to a gene: 10. The DNA of the CDR3 is TGCGCCAGCAGCCAAGTCGGGACAGGTGTTTTCATGAACACTGAAGCTTTCTTT. Its translation is CASSQVGTGVFMNTEAFF.

In the case of this clonotype: This sequence may be a read error, since a much larger clone differs from it by one base. The chain is built from TRBV28 and TRBJ2-5; tentatively, D is TRBD2 (5 bases). Germline CDR1 is MDHEN and CDR2 is SYDVKM. Trimming removed 8 bases at V and 1 base at J, with 20 bases between. The CDR3 spans 16 residues. In DNA form, the CDR3 reads TGTGCCAGCCGAGGGTCGTGGTTCAGTTCCCAAGAGACCCAGTACTTC. The encoded protein is CASRGSWFSSQETQYF.

The chain is built from TRBV7-2 and TRBJ2-1; possible D gene TRBD1, 6 bases. The V end lost 6 bases, the J end lost 0 bases, and 18 bases lay between the germline ends. This CDR3 comprises 17 residues. The V gene's germline CDR1 is SGHTA and CDR2 FQGNSA. CDR3 loop: CASSSAGGPSSYNEQFF. As DNA, the CDR3 is TGTGCCAGCAGTTCAGCTGGGGGCCCTAGCTCCTACAATGAGCAGTTCTTC.

The chain carries TRBV25-1 and TRBJ2-1, with 8 bases fitting TRBD2. CDR3 length equals 17 residues. J gave up 8 bases and V 5 bases, and 17 bases lay outside the gene matches. Germline loops: CDR1 MGHDK, CDR2 SYGVNS. This CDR3 is CASSTRTSTPLGDEQFF. The CDR3 region has the DNA TGTGCCAGCAGTACTCGGACTAGCACCCCCCTAGGGGATGAGCAGTTCTTC.

V is TRBV5-1 and J is TRBJ1-2; D not certain. This CDR3 is 13 amino acids long. V was clipped by 2 bases and J by 4 bases, with 9 bases between them. In germline, CDR1 is SGHRS, CDR2 YFSETQ. In DNA form, the CDR3 reads TGCGCCAGCAGCTTTGAACAGATCTATGGCTACACCTTC. Encoded protein: CASSFEQIYGYTF.

V and J are TRBV6-1 and TRBJ2-1; 8 nucleotides agree with TRBD1. J gave up 3 bases and V 6 bases, and 10 bases lay outside the gene matches. CDR3 length equals 16 residues. Germline V gene data show CDR1 as MNHNS and CDR2 as SASEGT. The CDR3 nucleotides read TGTGCCAGCAGGGTTGGGACAGGAAAATACTACAATGAGCAGTTCTTC. Encoded protein: CASRVGTGKYYNEQFF.

This clonotype was observed a few times. The V and J genes are TRBV6-2 or TRBV6-3 and TRBJ2-7; D is perhaps TRBD1 (6 bases). V lost 0 bases, J lost 3 bases, and 21 bases lay in between. The CDR3 spans 18 residues. Looked up from germline, CDR1 is MNHEY and CDR2 is SVGEGT. In nucleotides, the CDR3 is TGTGCCAGCAGTTACTCGATATCGGGACCAGGGGAAATCTACGAGCAGTACTTC. Encoded protein: CASSYSISGPGEIYEQYF.

This chain joins TRBV6-2 or TRBV6-3 and TRBJ2-5, with 7 bases fitting TRBD1. Per germline, CDR1 MNHEY and CDR2 SVGEGT. V shed 5 bases and J 0 bases; nucleotides not matched to a gene: 9. The CDR3 has 16 amino acids. CDR3 residues: CASSNPWDRHQETQYF. In DNA form, the CDR3 reads TGTGCCAGCAGTAACCCGTGGGACAGACACCAAGAGACCCAGTACTTC.

The chain employs TRBV6-2 or TRBV6-3 and TRBJ2-4; no firm D call. Matching the DNA end better, TRBJ2-7 makes the J call doubtful. Germline loops: CDR1 MNHEY, CDR2 SVGEGT. This CDR3 region has 14 residues. The CDR3 nucleotides are TGTGCCAGCAGTTACTCGAACACGGTTTCCGAGCAGTACTTC. It specifies CASSYSNTVSEQYF.

The genes are TRBV20-1 and TRBJ2-1; possible D gene TRBD2, 5 bases. Germline V gene lookup returns CDR1 DFQATT and CDR2 SNEGSKA (reference sequence). This CDR3 has 14 residues. The V end lost 1 base, the J end lost 11 bases, and 18 bases lay between the germline ends. CDR3: CSARVAGRKDKQFF. For the CDR3, the DNA is TGCAGTGCTAGAGTGGCTGGGAGAAAGGATAAGCAGTTCTTC.

J is TRBJ1-2 and V is TRBV15; 9 bases are shared with TRBD1. This CDR3 is built from 14 residues. CDR1 is LNHNV, CDR2 YYDKDF, per germline (reference sequence). With V trimmed by 0 bases and J by 5 bases, 1 base remained unmatched. The CDR3 loop reads CATSRDGTGYGYTF. The CDR3 DNA sequence: TGTGCCACCAGCAGAGATGGGACAGGGTATGGCTACACCTTC.

V and J are TRBV10-3 and TRBJ2-7, with 9 bases that match TRBD2. Looked up from germline, CDR1 is ENHRY and CDR2 is SYGVKD. The CDR3 is 15 residues long. Germline trimming cut 3 bases from V and 5 bases from J; bases unmatched to any gene: 8. For the CDR3, the DNA is TGTGCCATCAGTGATGTAAGCGGGGGGCGGAACGAGCAGTACTTC. Its protein product is CAISDVSGGRNEQYF.

The CDR3 coding sequence is TGTGCCAGCAGCCGACTAGCGGGGGGTCCCTACAATGAGCAGTACTTC. Encoded protein: CASSRLAGGPYNEQYF. V is TRBV6-2 or TRBV6-3 and J is TRBJ2-1, with 13 positions matching TRBD2. The end of the DNA is better explained by TRBJ2-7, so the J call may be wrong. The germline CDR1 and CDR2 sequences are MNHEY and SVGEGT. The CDR3 has 16 amino acids.

The chain carries TRBV7-9 and TRBJ2-3; maybe TRBD1 (6 bases). Trimming stripped 11 bases from V and 0 bases from J, with 15 bases between. CDR1 and CDR2 from the germline V gene are SEHNR and FQNEAQ (reference sequence). The CDR3 covers 14 residues. The CDR3 loop is CAVGRGQSTDTQYF. The CDR3 region has the DNA TGTGCCGTGGGAAGAGGACAGAGCACAGATACGCAGTATTTT.

This clonotype was found a few times. The rearrangement joins TRBV6-5 to TRBJ2-1; 14 bases map to TRBD2. V was pared by 0 bases and J by 15 bases, with 13 bases of the junction left unmatched. CDR1 is MNHEY, CDR2 SVGAGI, per germline. This CDR3 is 17 amino acids long. As DNA, the CDR3 is TGTGCCAGCAGTTACTCGACTAGCGGGGGGGCTAATACACTCCGGTTCTTC. Amino acids: CASSYSTSGGANTLRFF.